The following is a T cell receptor beta chain sequence with its context. The entry originates in a study of blood T cells in healthy people across ages. Study-level information: Capture via template switching afforded approximately one barcoded beta molecule per two T cells.

The CDR3 consists of 14 residues. V lost 3 bases to trimming and J lost 2 bases, with 11 bases between them. The germline CDR1 and CDR2 sequences are ENHRY and SYGVKD. For the second PCR, which ran for 7 to 11 cycles, a sample-barcoded 5' primer and a J-beta primer mix were used. One entry per CDR3 protein results from TCRdb running MiXCR on the 5' RACE reads. The sample lists 650,000 to 800,000 distinct CDR3 sequences, under 45% occurring once. The receptor was derived from a man aged 55 to 69 in good health. The sequencing input was blood. V gene TRBV10-3 combines with J gene TRBJ2-7, with D hard to call. CDR3 residues: CAISELGNTYEQYF. The DNA of the CDR3 is TGTGCCATCAGTGAATTAGGGAATACCTACGAGCAGTACTTC.